The clone carrying this T cell receptor beta chain was recorded once. Its antigen is unidentified. The CDR3 runs 17 residues. Germline loops: CDR1 KGHSH, CDR2 LQKENI. V was clipped by 2 bases and J by 0 bases, with 14 bases between them. The data belong to a study of immune evolution from preneoplasia to lung adenocarcinoma. The repertoire was sequenced with immunoSEQ multiplex PCR; TCRdb's copy has only in-frame clones and lacks some. The data hold tens of thousands of clones, with 74% observed a single time. The study's findings and limits: KRAS-mutant nodules had the highest T cell clonality. From normal lung to invasive adenocarcinoma, top clone frequencies appeared to decrease.

The rearrangement links TRBV18 to TRBJ1-3, with D hard to call. The specimen was FFPE invasive lung adenocarcinoma tissue. This TCR derives from a person aged 55-75 years with lung adenocarcinoma. The chain's CDR3 is CASSPVVDSSSGNTIYF. The CDR3 DNA reads TGTGCCAGCTCACCAGTGGTGGATAGCAGCTCTGGAAACACCATATATTTT.